One and the same sample provided the 21 T cell receptor beta chains below, sequenced in a study of identical twins. MiXCR, run by TCRdb on the 5' RACE reads, gives a single entry per CDR3 protein. The table lists under 300,000 distinct CDR3 sequences, around 15% of them singletons. Sequenced: memory (CD45RO+) T cells sorted from blood. The receptor set was obtained from a woman in her late teens or twenties in good health.

The chain employs TRBV7-9 and TRBJ2-5, with D unresolved. The germline V gene encodes CDR1 SEHNR and CDR2 FQNEAQ (reference sequence). The CDR3 is 12 residues long. With 5 bases removed from V and 4 bases from J, the gap between germline ends came to 8 bases. CDR3 bases: TGTGCCAGCAGCCGCCCGTTAGAGACCCAGTACTTC. Amino acids: CASSRPLETQYF.

The chain carries TRBV4-2 and TRBJ2-7; 8 bases map to TRBD2. The CDR3 runs to 15 residues. The J segment lost 3 bases and the V segment lost 4 bases, leaving 8 bases of the junction unmatched. Germline CDR1 is LGHNA and CDR2 is YNFKEQ. DNA for the CDR3: TGTGCCAGCAGCCTTGACTCTAGCGGGCGCTACGAGCAGTACTTC. This translates into CASSLDSSGRYEQYF.

The V gene is TRBV9, the J gene TRBJ2-3, with 8 bases matching TRBD2. The junction had 8 bases not matched to a gene; V was cut back by 4 bases and J by 4 bases. Germline lookup yields CDR1 SGDLS and CDR2 YYNGEE. The CDR3 contains 15 residues. The CDR3 DNA reads TGTGCCAGCAGCCTAATGGGACTAGATTCAGATACGCAGTATTTT. Its protein is CASSLMGLDSDTQYF.

Only a few counts were recorded for this clonotype. The V gene is TRBV20-1, the J gene TRBJ1-1; D call uncertain. V dropped 2 bases and J dropped 1 base, with 8 bases sitting between them. The CDR3 consists of 13 residues. CDR1 and CDR2 (germline): DFQATT, SNEGSKA (reference sequence). The CDR3 is CSARWVRNTEAFF. The CDR3 bases are TGCAGTGCTAGATGGGTAAGGAACACTGAAGCTTTCTTT.

This clonotype turned up a few times. The chain is built from TRBV7-8 and TRBJ2-1, with a possible D match to TRBD2 (6 bases). CDR1 and CDR2 from the germline V gene are SGHVS and FQNEAQ. The CDR3 has 15 residues. Trimming removed 5 bases from V and 5 bases from J, with 16 bases in between. This CDR3 reads CASSPRRGFNNEQFF. CDR3 bases: TGTGCCAGCAGCCCTAGGCGGGGCTTTAACAATGAGCAGTTCTTC. Complete variable domain (other parts from reference TRBV7-8 and TRBJ2-1): GAGVSQSPRYKVAKRGQDVALRCDPISGHVSLFWYQQALGQGPEFLTYFQNEAQLDKSGLPSDRFFAERPEGSVSTLKIQRTQQEDSAVYLCASSPRRGFNNEQFFGPGTRLTVL.

This clonotype was found a few times. The chain combines TRBV5-1 with TRBJ2-1, with TRBD2 matching 10 bases. Germline V gene data show CDR1 as SGHRS and CDR2 as YFSETQ. The CDR3 is 17 amino acids. V trimming: 1 base; J trimming: 8 bases; junction bases outside the gene matches: 12. In DNA, the CDR3 is TGCGCCAGCAGCTTGCAACCAGCGGGGGGGCCTGACGATGAGCAGTTCTTC. Translated, it gives CASSLQPAGGPDDEQFF.

This clonotype has ten or more counts. The chain carries TRBV12-3 or TRBV12-4 and TRBJ1-2; 7 bases match TRBD1. This CDR3 region has 13 residues. The J segment lost 10 bases and the V segment lost 4 bases, leaving 9 bases of the junction unmatched. In nucleotides, the CDR3 is TGTGCCAGCAGTTCTCGACAGGGCCTCTTCTACACCTTC. Its translation: CASSSRQGLFYTF.

This rearrangement joins TRBV10-2 to TRBJ2-2; TRBD2 agrees at 8 bases. Germline values: CDR1 WSHSY, CDR2 SAAADI. The CDR3 is 14 amino acids. V was pared by 8 bases and J by 2 bases, with 4 bases of the junction left unmatched. CDR3 sequence: CASQSGGNTGELFF. CDR3 sequence (DNA): TGCGCCAGCCAGAGCGGGGGCAACACCGGGGAGCTGTTTTTT.

The V gene is TRBV6-2 or TRBV6-3, the J gene TRBJ1-2; D gene unclear. CDR1 is MNHEY and CDR2 is SVGEGT in the germline V gene. This CDR3 is built from 13 residues. Trimming cost V 2 bases and J 4 bases, with 8 bases left between them. The DNA for the CDR3 is TGTGCCAGCAGTTACGGCTGGGCCTATGGCTACACCTTC. Amino acid sequence: CASSYGWAYGYTF.

There are a few counts of this clonotype. The CDR3: CSAEPGLAASHEQYF. In DNA form, the CDR3 reads TGCAGTGCTGAACCGGGACTAGCGGCATCCCACGAGCAGTACTTC. V is TRBV20-1 and J is TRBJ2-7; 11 bases match TRBD2. Germline V gives CDR1 DFQATT, CDR2 SNEGSKA (reference sequence). The V and J ends lost 5 bases and 5 bases, in that order; junction bases with no gene match: 11. The CDR3 has 15 amino acids.

The gene calls are TRBV20-1 and TRBJ2-3, with D tentatively TRBD1 (6 bases). Germline V gene sequence: CDR1 DFQATT, CDR2 SNEGSKA (reference sequence). V was cut by 0 bases and J by 4 bases, with 11 bases left in between. The CDR3 has 14 residues. As DNA, the CDR3 is TGCAGTGCTAGAGATGCGGCAGGGGCAGATACGCAGTATTTT. Translation: CSARDAAGADTQYF.

The rearrangement uses TRBV11-2 and TRBJ2-3, with D perhaps TRBD1 (6 bases). The CDR3 is 15 amino acids. The V gene lost 3 bases and the J gene lost 5 bases, with 15 bases spanning the gap. Looked up from germline, CDR1 is SGHAT and CDR2 is FQNNGV. Here the CDR3 DNA reads TGTGCCAGCAGCTTTCGGACAGCTAAACGAGATACGCAGTATTTT. Encoded protein: CASSFRTAKRDTQYF.

The rearrangement links TRBV18 to TRBJ2-1, with unresolved D. Germline CDR1 and CDR2: KGHSH and LQKENI. V shed 1 base and J shed 6 bases, with 10 bases lying between them. The CDR3 is 14 amino acids. The CDR3 protein is CASSPRSMANEQFF. In DNA form, the CDR3 reads TGTGCCAGCTCACCACGTTCTATGGCCAATGAGCAGTTCTTC.

This clonotype was observed a handful of times. The V gene is TRBV7-9, the J gene TRBJ2-7; 9 bases agree with TRBD1. The CDR3 covers 17 residues. The ends lost 4 bases at V and 2 bases at J; junction bases unmatched: 12. Germline-derived CDR1 and CDR2 are SEHNR and FQNEAQ (reference sequence). CDR3 sequence (DNA): TGTGCCAGCAGCTGGAGGGACAGGGATTTTCATCCCTACGAGCAGTACTTC. This gives the protein CASSWRDRDFHPYEQYF.

This clonotype was found many times. The rearrangement uses TRBV5-1 and TRBJ1-2, with D possibly matching TRBD1 (5 bases). The CDR3 extends over 13 amino acids. The V end was cut by 0 bases, the J end by 8 bases, with 11 bases between. CDR1 SGHRS and CDR2 YFSETQ come from the germline V gene. CDR3 coding DNA: TGCGCCAGCAGCTTGGGGGCAGGGCGAGGCTACACCTTC. Its translation is CASSLGAGRGYTF. Using reference TRBV5-1 and TRBJ1-2 for the parts outside the CDR3, the full variable domain is KAGVTQTPRYLIKTRGQQVTLSCSPISGHRSVSWYQQTPGQGLQFLFEYFSETQRNKGNFPGRFSGRQFSNSRSEMNVSTLELGDSALYLCASSLGAGRGYTFGSGTRLTVV.

This clonotype has a count of ten or more. This rearrangement joins TRBV29-1 to TRBJ2-1; perhaps TRBD1 as D (7 bases). Germline CDR1 is SQVTM and CDR2 is ANQGSEA. There are 15 residues in the CDR3. Trimming stripped 3 bases from V and 8 bases from J, with 20 bases between. For the CDR3, the DNA is TGCAGCGTTGAGCTGCGGCGACAGGGAGGAGATGAGCAGTTCTTC. Encoded protein: CSVELRRQGGDEQFF.

This rearrangement joins TRBV4-1 to TRBJ2-4; TRBD2 matches 14 bases. The CDR3 spans 18 residues. Trimming at V came to 1 base and at J to 1 base, leaving 3 bases not matched to a gene. Germline values: CDR1 MGHRA, CDR2 YSYEKL. CDR3 residues: CASSQGLAGGPAKNIQYF. CDR3 nucleotides: TGCGCCAGCAGCCAAGGACTAGCGGGAGGGCCGGCCAAAAACATTCAGTACTTC.

This clonotype showed up just a few times. The gene calls are TRBV20-1 and TRBJ2-2, with 12 bases lining up with TRBD2. The V gene's germline CDR1 is DFQATT and CDR2 SNEGSKA (reference sequence). The CDR3 totals 16 residues. The trim removed 2 bases at V and 6 bases at J, leaving 7 bases unmatched. The CDR3 loop is CSARRASGGAAGELFF. In DNA, the CDR3 is TGCAGTGCTAGAAGGGCTAGCGGGGGGGCGGCCGGGGAGCTGTTTTTT.

This sequence joins TRBV5-1 and TRBJ1-1; the match to TRBD1 covers 10 bases. Trimming removed 3 bases from V and 7 bases from J; junction bases left unmatched: 6. The germline gives CDR1 SGHRS, CDR2 YFSETQ. The CDR3 covers 14 residues. CDR3 sequence reads: CASSWGQGRSEAFF. In DNA form, the CDR3 reads TGCGCCAGCAGCTGGGGACAGGGGAGGAGTGAAGCTTTCTTT.

There are a few counts of this clonotype. The V and J genes are TRBV19 and TRBJ2-7, with D hard to call. Trimming stripped 3 bases from V and 3 bases from J, with 15 bases between. The CDR3 extends over 15 amino acids. In germline, CDR1 is LNHDA, CDR2 SQIVND (reference sequence). As DNA, the CDR3 is TGTGCCAGTAGTATCGCAGGCCAGCTTGTCTACGAGCAGTACTTC. Amino acids: CASSIAGQLVYEQYF.

J is TRBJ1-1 and V is TRBV10-3; D is unresolved. The CDR3 runs 12 residues. The V gene lost 0 bases and the J gene lost 8 bases, with 7 bases spanning the gap. Germline assignment: CDR1 ENHRY and CDR2 SYGVKD. Here the CDR3 DNA reads TGTGCCATCAGTGAGTCGTCAGTCGAAGCTTTCTTT. Protein: CAISESSVEAFF.